This T cell receptor beta chain was sequenced in a study of shared clonotypes between healthy human individuals. This clone was recorded once. Donation came from healthy HIV-negative adults that had no recent acute infections or vaccinations. Measured with immunoSEQ multiplex PCR; TCRdb has only the in-frame clones, and not every one. The data show 800,000 to 1,200,000 clones, with around three quarters seen just once and around 0.47% held by the top ten. Between the trimmed V and J ends, which lost 0 bases and 4 bases, there was a span of 10 bases. In germline, CDR1 is SGHNT, CDR2 YYREEE (reference sequence). The CDR3 sequence is 14 residues long.

The source material was memory CD4+ T cells from PBMCs. Subset indicated: CD45RA-negative fraction. The receptor's source is a man aged 18 to 35 in good health. Some clones in this sample may be carry-over from other donors' samples. The J gene is TRBJ1-1, the V gene TRBV5-4; no definite D call. The CDR3 reads CASSLDLEGTEAFF. The CDR3 DNA is TGTGCCAGCAGCTTGGACCTGGAGGGCACTGAAGCTTTCTTT.